The present TCR beta chain was sequenced within a study of T-cell memory formation after mild COVID-19 (dated by TCRdb to 2020 to 2022). Context from the whole study: Most TCR sequence clusters were specific to one of the two donors. In a couple of donors, T-cell clones that expanded and contracted after mild COVID-19 were followed by sequencing TCRalpha and TCRbeta repertoires longitudinally. The cohort was made up of two young adult volunteers, one female and one male, who were previously healthy.

Ficoll-Paque density gradient centrifugation was used to isolate PBMCs. For this clonotype: What this receptor recognizes is not known. Base qualities were left out, and no much larger clone turns up one base away.

Summary of the overall study and its limitations: The study covered only a couple of mild cases, and larger cohorts including severe cases with pre-infection samples were considered necessary. Balanced CD4/CD8 phenotypes were observed for clones contracting from day 15 to 85, whereas a bias towards CD4+ was observed for a second wave of clones expanding from day 15 to 37. The detection of some responding clones in pre-infection memory suggests that pre-existing cross-reactive memory T cells joined the SARS-CoV-2 response. Contracting CD4+ clones appeared mostly in the CM and EM memory subsets, whereas CD8+ clones were enriched in EMRA. SARS-CoV-2 specificity of the second-wave clones peaking on day 37 was not confirmed.

CDR1 is given as DFQATT and CDR2 as SNEGSKA, both from the germline V gene (reference sequence). There are 13 amino acids in the CDR3, from cysteine to phenylalanine inclusive. The entry retains the CDR3 DNA only, 39 bases that are in frame from base 1. The trim is 0 bases for V and 5 bases for J, with a gap of 7 bases between the germline ends. This sample was sequenced with an Illumina NovaSeq 6000. Using 5'RACE with constant-segment primers, TCRalpha and TCRbeta cDNA libraries were constructed, with sample barcodes and unique molecular identifiers added in the process. Trizol reagent was used to extract RNA from every sample. Amplification of the libraries took two PCR steps, and the second step added a second sample barcode plus Illumina TruSeq adapters. Libraries were sequenced on an Illumina NovaSeq with 2 x 150 bp paired-end reads. The study's own analysis went as follows. Reads were demultiplexed and collapsed into UMI-guided consensus sequences with migec v1.2.7. Using mixcr v2.1.11, UMI consensuses were aligned to TRA and TRB V and J templates and then assembled into clonotypes. A clonotype was counted as expanded or contracted only when both edgeR and NoisET called the clonotype significant, with the noise models trained on biological replicates. edgeR calls used a false discovery rate-adjusted p below 0.01 and a log2 fold-change threshold of 1. As an exploratory analysis of dynamics, max-normalized trajectories of the 1000 most abundant clonotypes were examined with PCA combined with hierarchical clustering. The CD4 or CD8 phenotype of responding clones was assigned using the separately sequenced CD4+ and CD8+ repertoires. TCRdb trimmed the raw reads at Q25, called clones with MiXCR and kept productive beta chains. Merged by CDR3 protein, the rows form single entries marked with the most common genes and DNA. Clone size and V and J calls follow TCRdb, not the original study. Within this sample are just over 150,000 distinct CDR3 sequences, with roughly 28% of them counted one time only. Of the sample, 12% falls within the top ten clones.

Source material: PBMCs or a T cell subset sorted from them (not recorded which). This clonotype originated in an adult woman who had mild COVID-19 (a few samples of this study predate the infection). The sample titles of this study are shuffled in the database, so cell type and time point are left out; the donor was told from shared clones. Recombination linked TRBV20-1 to TRBJ2-2; the D gene is possibly TRBD1 or TRBD2, with 5 bases matching each. The nucleotide sequence is TGCAGTGCTAGAGATTGGGGGACCGGGGAGCTGTTTTTT. Protein translation: CSARDWGTGELFF.